These T cell receptor beta chains were read from a single sample in a study of regulatory T cells in long-lasting Graves disease. A single record per CDR3 protein comes from TCRdb applying MiXCR to the multiplex PCR reads. The sample lists 440,000 or so distinct CDR3 sequences, 15% occurring once. The same data also went into a second study, on T cells in Graves' hyperthyroidism and ophthalmopathy.

Specimen: peripheral blood mononuclear cells (PBMCs), collected at new diagnosis, from a patient treated with antithyroid drugs. Receptors originate from a woman under 40 with Graves disease. The CDR3 runs from the conserved cysteine through the conserved F or W. A D gene is named only where the DNA matches it firmly. Size is omitted from some rows. Given values are once, few, many or a class for expanded clones.

j_call d_call clone_size v_call cdr3_aa cdr3_nt
TRBJ1-2 - many TRBV28 CASSFSRNYGYTF TGTGCCAGCAGTTTCAGCAGGAACTATGGCTACACCTTC
TRBJ2-3 - many TRBV28 CASSFQGRLTDTQYF TGTGCCAGCAGTTTTCAGGGCAGGCTTACTGATACGCAGTATTTT
TRBJ1-2 - few TRBV29-1 CSVDGQTAGYTF TGCAGCGTTGACGGACAGACGGCTGGCTACACCTTC
TRBJ2-1 TRBD2 many TRBV20-1 CSATGTNSYNEQFF TGCAGTGCTACCGGGACTAACTCCTACAATGAGCAGTTCTTC
TRBJ2-7 - few TRBV11-3 CASSLHSASSYEQYF TGTGCCAGCAGCTTGCACAGCGCGAGCTCCTACGAGCAGTACTTC
TRBJ2-1 - once TRBV7-9 CASSPADRTSGEQFF TGTGCCAGCAGCCCCGCAGACAGAACGTCCGGGGAGCAGTTCTTC
TRBJ2-1 - many TRBV20-1 CSARLLTDNEQFF TGCAGTGCTAGACTCCTCACAGACAATGAGCAGTTCTTC
TRBJ2-2 - - TRBV10-3 CAISEQRGATGELFF TGTGCCATCAGTGAGCAACGGGGGGCCACCGGGGAGCTGTTTTTT
TRBJ2-3 TRBD1 many TRBV27 CASSLRDSLTDTQYF TGTGCCAGCAGTCTCCGGGACAGTCTCACAGATACGCAGTATTTT
TRBJ2-1 - many TRBV18 CASSPQGNNEQFF TGTGCCAGCTCACCACAAGGGAACAATGAGCAGTTCTTC
TRBJ2-7 - - TRBV7-9 CASSLAQNEQYF TGTGCCAGCAGCTTAGCACAGAACGAGCAGTACTTC
TRBJ2-6 - few TRBV28 CASSRGQQLPVLTF TGTGCCAGCAGCCGCGGACAGCAACTCCCGGTCCTGACTTTC
TRBJ2-7 TRBD2 many TRBV5-1 CASSLGLAGGIYEQYF TGTGCCAGCAGCTTGGGTCTAGCGGGTGGAATCTACGAGCAGTACTTC
TRBJ1-1 - - TRBV19 CASSIRGVNTEAFF TGTGCCAGTAGTATCCGGGGGGTGAACACTGAAGCTTTCTTT
TRBJ2-3 - - TRBV11-2 CATGPGADTQYF TGTGCCACCGGGCCGGGTGCAGATACGCAGTATTTT
TRBJ2-7 TRBD1 many TRBV20-1 CSARDPQGSSYEQYF TGCAGTGCTAGAGATCCACAGGGGAGCTCCTACGAGCAGTACTTC
TRBJ2-7 - many TRBV10-2 CASTQRAYEQYF TGCGCCAGCACGCAAAGGGCCTACGAGCAGTACTTC
TRBJ1-1 - many TRBV7-8 CASSPDRTGLKNTEAFF TGTGCCAGCAGCCCAGACCGAACAGGGCTTAAGAACACTGAAGCTTTCTTT
TRBJ1-1 TRBD1 many TRBV7-2 CASRVDRGLNTEAFF TGTGCCAGCAGAGTGGACAGGGGGCTGAACACTGAAGCTTTCTTT
TRBJ2-1 TRBD1 many TRBV3-1 CASSQASGQGYNEQFF TGTGCCAGCAGCCAAGCTTCGGGACAGGGCTACAATGAGCAGTTCTTC
TRBJ2-7 - many TRBV5-6 CASSRPGQTYEQYF TGTGCCAGCAGCCGCCCTGGGCAAACCTACGAGCAGTACTTC
TRBJ2-1 - many TRBV6-2/TRBV6-3 CASSEGLSNEQFF TGTGCCAGCAGTGAAGGCTTATCAAATGAGCAGTTCTTC
TRBJ2-7 TRBD2 - TRBV2 CASSELETSGPDERYF TGTGCCAGCAGTGAACTGGAGACTAGCGGACCGGACGAGCGGTACTTC
TRBJ2-3 - many TRBV20-1 CSALGPNTDTQYF TGCAGTGCTCTGGGACCGAACACAGATACGCAGTATTTT
TRBJ2-3 TRBD2 many TRBV6-1 CASSEADSQAGDTDTQYF TGTGCCAGCAGTGAAGCGGATTCACAAGCGGGAGACACAGATACGCAGTATTTT
TRBJ1-1 - many TRBV2 CASSVDDGAEAFF TGTGCCAGCAGCGTAGATGACGGCGCTGAAGCTTTCTTT
TRBJ2-3 TRBD1 - TRBV24-1 CATSENRGRDTQYF TGTGCCACCAGTGAGAACAGGGGGAGAGATACGCAGTATTTT
TRBJ2-5 TRBD2 many TRBV6-1 CASSKLGLAGNQETQYF TGTGCCAGCAGTAAACTAGGACTAGCGGGAAACCAAGAGACCCAGTACTTC
TRBJ1-1 - few TRBV19 CASSMFGENTETFF TGTGCCAGTAGTATGTTTGGGGAGAACACTGAAACTTTCTTT
TRBJ1-1 TRBD1 many TRBV2 CASSADRGGTEAFF TGTGCCAGCAGTGCGGACAGGGGTGGCACTGAAGCTTTCTTT
TRBJ1-2 - few TRBV7-9 CASNHFGFFGDGYTF TGTGCCAGCAACCATTTCGGGTTCTTTGGAGATGGCTACACCTTC
TRBJ2-5 - many TRBV30 CAWITEETQYF TGTGCCTGGATTACGGAAGAGACCCAGTACTTC
TRBJ2-6 TRBD1 many TRBV12-3/TRBV12-4 CASSELGTGTNSGANVLTF TGTGCCAGCAGTGAACTCGGGACAGGGACCAACTCTGGGGCCAACGTCCTGACTTTC
TRBJ2-1 TRBD2 few TRBV20-1 CSASRLADLYNEQFF TGCAGTGCTTCTCGTCTAGCGGACCTCTACAATGAGCAGTTCTTC
TRBJ2-7 - many TRBV5-1 CASSPVRASGKQYF TGCGCCAGCAGCCCAGTCCGGGCTAGTGGCAAGCAGTACTTC
TRBJ2-1 TRBD2 - TRBV5-1 CASSSGLAGGHNEQFF TGCGCCAGCAGCTCGGGGCTAGCGGGAGGCCACAATGAGCAGTTCTTC
TRBJ1-1 - many TRBV12-3/TRBV12-4 CASSLRGGSQGTEAFF TGTGCCAGCAGTTTGAGGGGGGGCTCCCAGGGCACTGAAGCTTTCTTT
TRBJ2-5 - many TRBV6-1 CASRSQGSLGTQYF TGTGCCAGCAGATCACAGGGCTCCTTGGGGACCCAGTACTTC
TRBJ1-4 - many TRBV27 CASSSPAVGDEKLFF TGTGCCAGCAGTTCCCCCGCAGTGGGGGATGAAAAACTGTTTTTT
TRBJ2-7 TRBD2 - TRBV5-6 CASSLEGLAGGYEQYF TGTGCCAGCAGCTTGGAGGGACTAGCGGGTGGATACGAGCAGTACTTC